This T cell receptor beta chain was captured by sequencing in a study of cytomegalovirus exposure and HLA in healthy donors. Turning to the study itself: From HLA-typed donors, an early data release held about 85 million unique TCRs.

A remark on this clone: Its antigen is undetermined.

Among the donors, all were healthy bone marrow donors. A multiplex PCR was run with 60 Vbeta primers and 13 Jbeta primers. Repertoires were generated with immunoSEQ multiplex PCR, while TCRdb's copy carries only in-frame clones and drops some. The sample shows over 150,000 clones, 60% to 80% of them seen only once. Trimming took 5 bases from V and 7 from J, leaving 15 bases between them. Germline-derived CDR1 and CDR2 are SGHRS and YFSETQ. This CDR3 has 14 amino acids. General study findings and limits: TCR sequences were mostly rare, though some public TCRs occurred in many donors.

The chain recombines TRBV5-1 with TRBJ1-4, with D perhaps TRBD1 (6 bases). Material: PBMCs. This TCR was sampled from a woman aged 25 to 45 in good health and CMV-seronegative. CDR3 sequence reads: CASSLQGVGEKLFF. CDR3 DNA sequence: TGCGCCAGCAGTTTACAGGGAGTAGGTGAAAAACTGTTTTTT.